These T cell receptor beta chains were read from a single sample in a study of blood T cell repertoires in COVID-19. Assay: immunoSEQ multiplex PCR; the TCRdb copy retains only in-frame clones and omits some. The sample shows fewer than 400,000 clones, 75% to 90% of them seen only once. Material for sequencing was peripheral blood. These TCRs come from a woman aged 25 to 39 with COVID-19, enrolled during active disease. Each CDR3 is given with its conserved first and last residue. Each record gives: clone size, V gene, J gene, D gene, CDR3 protein, CDR3 DNA. The D gene is left open where the match is weak. The size field is filled for only some rows; it gives once, few, many or a size class.

clone_size: NA
v_call: TRBV18
j_call: TRBJ1-1
d_call: TRBD1
cdr3_aa: CASSPIQGEPYSNTEAFF
cdr3_nt: TGTGCCAGCTCACCAATCCAGGGGGAACCTTATTCGAACACTGAAGCTTTCTTT

clone_size: NA
v_call: TRBV12-5
j_call: TRBJ2-7
d_call: TRBD2
cdr3_aa: CASGLVLAGGAYEQYF
cdr3_nt: TGTGCTAGTGGTTTGGTACTAGCGGGAGGAGCCTACGAGCAGTACTTC

clone_size: once
v_call: TRBV27
j_call: TRBJ2-7
d_call: TRBD2
cdr3_aa: CASSPGPSGTYEQYF
cdr3_nt: TGTGCCAGCAGTCCCGGCCCTAGCGGGACCTACGAGCAGTACTTC

clone_size: once
v_call: TRBV6-2/TRBV6-3
j_call: TRBJ2-5
d_call: NA
cdr3_aa: CASSYPETQYF
cdr3_nt: TGTGCCAGCAGTTACCCGGAGACCCAGTACTTC

clone_size: NA
v_call: TRBV3-1/TRBV3-2
j_call: TRBJ1-4
d_call: NA
cdr3_aa: CASSYRVREEKLFF
cdr3_nt: TGTGCCAGCAGCTACCGGGTCCGAGAAGAAAAACTGTTTTTT

clone_size: NA
v_call: TRBV5-4
j_call: TRBJ2-7
d_call: NA
cdr3_aa: CASSLDGSEQYF
cdr3_nt: TGTGCCAGCAGCTTGGACGGGAGCGAGCAGTACTTC

clone_size: few
v_call: TRBV30
j_call: TRBJ1-2
d_call: TRBD1
cdr3_aa: CALNRDRAEPGYTF
cdr3_nt: TGTGCCTTGAACCGGGACAGAGCCGAGCCTGGCTACACCTTC

clone_size: NA
v_call: TRBV3-1/TRBV3-2
j_call: TRBJ1-1
d_call: NA
cdr3_aa: CASNTRGFGTEAFF
cdr3_nt: TGTGCCAGCAATACAAGGGGCTTCGGCACTGAAGCTTTCTTT

clone_size: NA
v_call: TRBV19
j_call: TRBJ1-5
d_call: TRBD1
cdr3_aa: CASSIPGQGNNQPQHF
cdr3_nt: TGTGCCAGTAGTATACCGGGACAGGGTAACAATCAGCCCCAGCATTTT

clone_size: NA
v_call: TRBV18
j_call: TRBJ1-2
d_call: TRBD1
cdr3_aa: CASSPGTGNYGYTF
cdr3_nt: TGTGCCAGCTCACCCGGGACAGGGAACTATGGCTACACCTTC

clone_size: NA
v_call: TRBV10-2
j_call: TRBJ2-7
d_call: TRBD2
cdr3_aa: CASSELGGRTSYEQYF
cdr3_nt: TGCGCCAGCAGTGAGTTAGGCGGGAGGACATCCTACGAGCAGTACTTC

clone_size: NA
v_call: TRBV10-3
j_call: TRBJ1-1
d_call: TRBD1
cdr3_aa: CAISPTGTEAFF
cdr3_nt: TGTGCCATCAGCCCGACAGGGACTGAAGCTTTCTTT

clone_size: once
v_call: TRBV6-1
j_call: TRBJ1-2
d_call: TRBD1
cdr3_aa: CASSGSGQGSNRYGYTF
cdr3_nt: TGTGCCAGCAGTGGGTCGGGACAGGGGTCCAACCGATATGGCTACACCTTC

clone_size: NA
v_call: TRBV7-9
j_call: TRBJ2-6
d_call: NA
cdr3_aa: CASSSRERAGANVLTF
cdr3_nt: TGTGCCAGCAGCAGCCGGGAGCGCGCTGGGGCCAACGTCCTGACTTTC

clone_size: NA
v_call: TRBV28
j_call: TRBJ2-1
d_call: TRBD2
cdr3_aa: CASSLETSGRNNEQFF
cdr3_nt: TGTGCCAGCAGCCTAGAGACTAGCGGGAGAAACAATGAGCAGTTCTTC

clone_size: NA
v_call: TRBV19
j_call: TRBJ1-2
d_call: NA
cdr3_aa: CASIPSGPGYGYTF
cdr3_nt: TGTGCCAGTATCCCAAGCGGGCCGGGCTATGGCTACACCTTC

clone_size: NA
v_call: TRBV18
j_call: TRBJ1-4
d_call: NA
cdr3_aa: CASSPPGRAREKLFF
cdr3_nt: TGTGCCAGCTCACCACCGGGGAGGGCCAGGGAAAAACTGTTTTTT

clone_size: NA
v_call: TRBV18
j_call: TRBJ1-1
d_call: TRBD1
cdr3_aa: CASSPGGQGNTEAFF
cdr3_nt: TGTGCCAGCTCACCAGGGGGACAGGGGAACACTGAAGCTTTCTTT

clone_size: NA
v_call: TRBV6-5
j_call: TRBJ2-7
d_call: TRBD1
cdr3_aa: CASSYFGTGAREQYF
cdr3_nt: TGTGCCAGCAGTTACTTTGGGACAGGAGCACGGGAGCAGTACTTC

clone_size: NA
v_call: TRBV6-1
j_call: TRBJ1-1
d_call: NA
cdr3_aa: CASSEVGGTTEAFF
cdr3_nt: TGTGCCAGCAGTGAAGTCGGGGGGACCACTGAAGCTTTCTTT

clone_size: NA
v_call: TRBV15
j_call: TRBJ2-7
d_call: TRBD1
cdr3_aa: CATSKGQLSSYEQYF
cdr3_nt: TGTGCCACCAGCAAGGGACAGTTGAGCTCCTACGAGCAGTACTTC

clone_size: NA
v_call: TRBV6-5
j_call: TRBJ1-3
d_call: NA
cdr3_aa: CASSLRTDSGNTIYF
cdr3_nt: TGTGCCAGCAGCCTTAGGACTGATTCTGGAAACACCATATATTTT

clone_size: NA
v_call: TRBV25-1
j_call: TRBJ2-1
d_call: TRBD2
cdr3_aa: CANTLGREQDNEQFF
cdr3_nt: TGTGCCAACACCCTAGGGCGGGAGCAGGACAATGAGCAGTTCTTC

clone_size: once
v_call: TRBV19
j_call: TRBJ1-1
d_call: NA
cdr3_aa: CASSGNRDTEAFF
cdr3_nt: TGTGCCAGTAGTGGCAACAGGGACACTGAAGCTTTCTTT

clone_size: NA
v_call: TRBV19
j_call: TRBJ1-2
d_call: TRBD1
cdr3_aa: CASSPGTGDYGYTF
cdr3_nt: TGTGCCAGTAGTCCCGGGACAGGCGACTATGGCTACACCTTC

clone_size: NA
v_call: TRBV6-5
j_call: TRBJ2-7
d_call: TRBD1
cdr3_aa: CASRKGQGSSYEQYF
cdr3_nt: TGTGCCAGCAGAAAGGGACAGGGGAGCTCCTACGAGCAGTACTTC

clone_size: NA
v_call: TRBV12-2
j_call: TRBJ2-3
d_call: NA
cdr3_aa: CASRLINTGTDTQYF
cdr3_nt: TGTGCAAGTCGCTTAATAAACACAGGGACAGATACGCAGTATTTT

clone_size: NA
v_call: TRBV9
j_call: TRBJ1-6
d_call: TRBD1
cdr3_aa: CASSSRDRDSPLHF
cdr3_nt: TGTGCCAGCAGCTCCCGGGACAGGGATTCACCCCTCCACTTT